This is a list of T cell receptor beta chains from one sample in a study of blood T cell repertoires in COVID-19. The protocol was immunoSEQ multiplex PCR, while the TCRdb copy is restricted to in-frame clones and leaves out a portion. The sample includes about 180,000 clones, around 83% of them seen just once. The material sequenced was peripheral blood. These receptors originate from a human donor in a cohort sampled during active COVID-19. Each CDR3 is given with its conserved first and last residue. The D gene is left open where the match is weak. Some rows mark clone size as missing; the rest say once, few, many or name a class of expanded clone.

V,J,size,length,D,DNA,CDR3
TRBV6-5,TRBJ2-1,NA,13,TRBD1,TGTGCCAGCAGTTACCGGAGGACAGGCCCCCAGTTCTTC,CASSYRRTGPQFF
TRBV6-5,TRBJ1-2,NA,13,NA,TGTGCCAGCAGCCCAAGACAGCCCTATGGCTACACCTTC,CASSPRQPYGYTF
TRBV7-9,TRBJ1-4,NA,16,TRBD1,TGTGCCAGCGGTCGGGGACAGGGGATGGCTAATGAAAAACTGTTTTTT,CASGRGQGMANEKLFF
TRBV6-6,TRBJ1-1,NA,15,TRBD1,TGTGCCAGCAGTGACCAGGACAGGGGGCCCGCCCGAGCTTTCTTT,CASSDQDRGPARAFF
TRBV6-5,TRBJ1-2,NA,14,NA,TGTGCCAGCAGTTCAGTCGGACTTAACTATGGCTACACCTTC,CASSSVGLNYGYTF
TRBV18,TRBJ2-7,NA,12,NA,TGTGCCAGCTCACCTTTTCAGGGGGAGCAGTACTTC,CASSPFQGEQYF
TRBV19,TRBJ2-3,NA,12,NA,TGTGCCAGTACGACCGGGTGGGATACGCAGTATTTT,CASTTGWDTQYF
TRBV6-4,TRBJ2-1,NA,15,TRBD2,TGTGCCAGCAGTGAAATAGCGGGGGACTTAAATGAGCAGTTCTTC,CASSEIAGDLNEQFF
TRBV19,TRBJ2-7,few,12,NA,TGTGCCAGTAGTATGTGGGGCGACGAGCAGTACTTC,CASSMWGDEQYF
TRBV9,TRBJ2-7,once,14,NA,TGTGCCAGCAGCGTAGGGACAGAACCTTACGAGCAGTACTTC,CASSVGTEPYEQYF
TRBV28,TRBJ2-5,NA,12,NA,TGTGCCAGCAGTTCTCCCCAAGAGACCCAGTACTTC,CASSSPQETQYF
TRBV5-8,TRBJ2-2,NA,15,NA,TGTGCCAGCAGCCCGGCGAAGGGAGAGACCGGGGAGCTGTTTTTT,CASSPAKGETGELFF
TRBV10-3,TRBJ2-7,NA,14,TRBD2,TGTGCCATAAGGGAGGGAGGGGACCGCTCCGAGCAGTACTTC,CAIREGGDRSEQYF
TRBV15,TRBJ1-5,NA,16,NA,TGTGCCACCAGCAGAGGGGGTCGGGGGAAGGGTCAGCCCCAGCATTTT,CATSRGGRGKGQPQHF
TRBV9,TRBJ2-3,NA,14,TRBD1,TGTGCCAGCGGGACAGGGGTGGGCACAGATACGCAGTATTTT,CASGTGVGTDTQYF
TRBV6-5,TRBJ2-3,NA,14,TRBD2,TGTGCCACCCGAAACGGGGGGTACACAGATACGCAGTATTTT,CATRNGGYTDTQYF
TRBV10-3,TRBJ1-1,NA,14,NA,TGTGCCATCAGTGATAACGGGGGGAGAACTGAAGCTTTCTTT,CAISDNGGRTEAFF
TRBV28,TRBJ2-2,NA,19,TRBD2,TGTGCCAGCAGGAATTTAAAGACTAGCGGGCCAACGAACACCGGGGAGCTGTTTTTT,CASRNLKTSGPTNTGELFF
TRBV3-1/TRBV3-2,TRBJ2-7,NA,16,TRBD2,TGTGCCAGCAGCCTTCGTACTAGCGGGAACTCCTACGAGCAGTACTTC,CASSLRTSGNSYEQYF
TRBV27,TRBJ1-2,NA,11,NA,TGTGCCAGCAGTTTTGGGGGGTTCTACACCTTC,CASSFGGFYTF